Each of the 18 T cell receptor beta chains below was sequenced from the same sample in a study of T cell responses to AZD1222 COVID-19 vaccine. Some clones are missing from TCRdb's copy, which holds only in-frame ones; the method was immunoSEQ multiplex PCR. The sample includes some 150,000 clones, around 90% of them seen just once. The sample consisted of peripheral blood, taken on day 0 of AZD1222 vaccination. These receptors all stem from an adult in good health.

This chain connects TRBV21-1 to TRBJ1-5. TRBV21-1 is assigned pseudogene status. This CDR3 contains 12 residues. CDR3 bases: TGTGCCAGCAGCATCGACAATCAGCCCCAGCATTTT. Protein sequence: CASSIDNQPQHF.

This clone was counted once. This chain joins TRBV9 and TRBJ1-5; D is uncertain. Germline CDR1 is SGDLS and CDR2 is YYNGEE. This CDR3 is 13 amino acids long. The ends were cut back, 3 bases at V and 3 bases at J, with 7 bases in the middle. The CDR3 region is CASSAAPNQPQHF. CDR3 DNA: TGTGCCAGCAGCGCGGCACCCAATCAGCCCCAGCATTTT.

This chain connects TRBV13 to TRBJ2-1; D gene unclear. The CDR3 has 13 residues. CDR1 is PRHDT, CDR2 FYEKMQ, per germline (reference sequence). Trimming cost V 1 base and J 13 bases, with 14 bases left between them. The CDR3 is CASSLDSFSEQFF. CDR3 sequence (DNA): TGTGCCAGCAGCTTAGATTCGTTTTCCGAACAGTTCTTC.

The chain uses TRBV6-1 and TRBJ2-3; 11 bases line up with TRBD2. From germline, CDR1 is MNHNS and CDR2 SASEGT. The CDR3 length is 16 residues. Trimming took 3 bases from V and 6 from J; bases not matched to a gene: 8. Here the CDR3 reads CASSEISGRAWDTQYF. In nucleotides, the CDR3 is TGTGCCAGCAGTGAGATTAGCGGGAGGGCCTGGGATACGCAGTATTTT.

The V and J genes are TRBV27 and TRBJ2-1, with 11 bases matching TRBD2. The CDR3 loop spans 14 amino acids. V trimming: 6 bases; J trimming: 7 bases; junction bases outside the gene matches: 5. Germline values: CDR1 MNHEY, CDR2 SMNVEV (reference sequence). CDR3 DNA: TGTGCCAGCAGACCCGGACTAGCGGGTAATGAGCAGTTCTTC. Its protein product is CASRPGLAGNEQFF.

The V call is TRBV7-9, the J call TRBJ2-2; TRBD2 might be the D (6 bases). The CDR3 contains 14 residues. Trimming stripped 2 bases from V and 6 bases from J, with 10 bases between. Per the germline V gene, CDR1 is SEHNR and CDR2 is FQNEAQ (reference sequence). The CDR3 loop reads CASSLHGEAGELFF. The CDR3 DNA reads as TGTGCCAGCAGCTTACATGGGGAGGCCGGGGAGCTGTTTTTT.

This chain uses TRBV30 with TRBJ1-5; weak D call: TRBD1 (5 bases). The CDR3 covers 13 residues. Germline CDR1 reads GTSNPN; CDR2 reads SVGIG (reference sequence). Trimming cost V 2 bases and J 4 bases, with 9 bases left between them. The DNA for the CDR3 is TGTGCCTGGAGTAAGGCAGGGAATCAGCCCCAGCATTTT. This encodes CAWSKAGNQPQHF. Full variable domain (outside the CDR3, taken from reference TRBV30 and TRBJ1-5): SQTIHQWPATLVQPVGSPLSLECTVEGTSNPNLYWYRQAAGRGLQLLFYSVGIGQISSEVPQNLSASRPQDRQFILSSKKLLLSDSGFYLCAWSKAGNQPQHFGDGTRLSIL.

J is TRBJ1-2 and V is TRBV12-3 or TRBV12-4, with TRBD1 as a possible D gene (6 bases). This CDR3 has 13 amino acids. Trimming pared 2 bases from V and 8 bases from J, leaving 12 bases between. CDR3: CASSLTGLTGYTF. The CDR3 region has the DNA TGTGCCAGCAGTTTAACAGGGCTGACGGGCTACACCTTC.

The chain is built from TRBV11-2 and TRBJ2-7; unclear D gene. The germline V gene encodes CDR1 SGHAT and CDR2 FQNNGV. This CDR3 spans 14 amino acids. With 5 bases removed from V and 3 bases from J, the gap between germline ends came to 14 bases. Here the CDR3 reads CASSPRNSFYEQYF. CDR3 coding DNA: TGTGCCAGCAGCCCCCGGAACAGCTTCTACGAGCAGTACTTC. The full variable domain, in which reference TRBV11-2 and TRBJ2-7 provide the parts outside the CDR3, is EAGVAQSPRYKIIEKRQSVAFWCNPISGHATLYWYQQILGQGPKLLIQFQNNGVVDDSQLPKDRFSAERLKGVDSTLKIQPAKLEDSAVYLCASSPRNSFYEQYFGPGTRLTVT.

The chain links TRBV19 to TRBJ1-1; no clear D. V was clipped by 5 bases and J by 1 base, with 2 bases between them. The CDR3 loop spans 11 amino acids. CDR1 and CDR2 (germline): LNHDA, SQIVND (reference sequence). CDR3 region: CASSENTEAFF. The CDR3 region has the DNA TGTGCCAGTAGTGAGAACACTGAAGCTTTCTTT.

This CDR3 reads CASSFVTGVVQPQHF. The CDR3 bases are TGTGCCAGCAGTTTCGTGACAGGGGTTGTTCAGCCCCAGCATTTT. V and J are TRBV28 and TRBJ1-5, with 8 nucleotides matching TRBD1. CDR3 length: 15 amino acids. The J segment lost 6 bases and the V segment lost 3 bases, leaving 7 bases of the junction unmatched. The germline V gene has CDR1 MDHEN and CDR2 SYDVKM.

The genes are TRBV9 and TRBJ2-7, with D unclear. Trimming left V 0 bases short and J 5 bases short, with 12 bases between. CDR1 is SGDLS, CDR2 YYNGEE, per germline. This CDR3 spans 14 amino acids. The CDR3 region is CASSVEILPHEQYF. CDR3 bases: TGTGCCAGCAGCGTAGAGATCCTACCCCACGAGCAGTACTTC.

This chain connects TRBV10-3 to TRBJ1-5, with 7 bases that match TRBD1. Germline V gives CDR1 ENHRY, CDR2 SYGVKD. The CDR3 extends over 14 amino acids. V lost 4 bases, J lost 6 bases, and 6 bases stayed unmatched. CDR3 DNA sequence: TGTGCCATCAGTGGACAGGGCGCCGGTCAGCCCCAGCATTTT. It codes for CAISGQGAGQPQHF.

The chain uses TRBV2 and TRBJ2-2; perhaps TRBD1 as D (5 bases). This CDR3 region has 14 residues. V lost 6 bases and J lost 8, with 16 bases in between. Looked up from germline, CDR1 is SNHLY and CDR2 is FYNNEI. DNA for the CDR3: TGTGCCAGCAGCGCTGGACAACCCATAGGGGAGCTGTTTTTT. Translated: CASSAGQPIGELFF.

The chain carries TRBV25-1 and TRBJ1-1; 10 bases fit TRBD1. Germline loops: CDR1 MGHDK, CDR2 SYGVNS. The CDR3 has 13 amino acids. V shed 1 base, J shed 10 bases, and the junction held 3 bases outside the gene matches. The CDR3 nucleotides are TGTGCCAGCAGTGAATGGGGGGACAGGGGAGCTTTCTTT. It yields the protein CASSEWGDRGAFF.

This clone occurred a few times. The chain carries TRBV28 and TRBJ1-5, with TRBD1 as a possible D gene (6 bases). This CDR3 has 15 amino acids. Germline V CDR1 and CDR2: MDHEN, SYDVKM. V was clipped by 7 bases and J by 2 bases, with 15 bases between them. CDR3 sequence reads: CASIKTGSGNQPQHF. The CDR3, as DNA: TGTGCCAGCATCAAAACAGGGTCGGGCAATCAGCCCCAGCATTTT.

This clone occurred once. The chain is built from TRBV11-2 and TRBJ1-4, with D possibly TRBD1 on 6 matching bases. The CDR3 extends over 19 amino acids. V lost 1 base and J 0 bases, leaving 18 bases between the germline ends. Germline V gives CDR1 SGHAT, CDR2 FQNNGV. In DNA, the CDR3 is TGTGCCAGCAGCTTAGGAGGCTGGGACACGCGATCAACTAATGAAAAACTGTTTTTT. The encoded protein is CASSLGGWDTRSTNEKLFF.

V and J are TRBV6-2 or TRBV6-3 and TRBJ2-7; TRBD2 might be the D (6 bases). V was shortened by 2 bases and J by 6 bases, with 11 bases between the two germline ends. Germline CDR1 is MNHEY and CDR2 is SVGEGT. There are 13 residues in the CDR3. The CDR3 coding sequence is TGTGCCAGCAGTTACACGAGGAGGGGCGAGCAGTACTTC. It encodes CASSYTRRGEQYF.